The source of this T cell receptor (beta chain) is a study of technical replicates of blood from several donors. There are 17 residues in the CDR3. With V trimmed by 5 bases and J by 0 bases, 9 bases remained unmatched. CDR1 and CDR2 (germline): MNHEY, SMNVEV (reference sequence). Profiled with immunoSEQ multiplex PCR; TCRdb holds only in-frame clones, not every one. The sample holds about 80,000 clones, around 97% seen once. The TCR comes from a human donor in good health. The specimen sequenced was T cells isolated from PBMCs. The chain uses TRBV27 and TRBJ2-3, with 9 bases identical to TRBD2. CDR3 bases: TGTGCCAGCAGTAACAGGACTAGCGACCGAAGCACAGATACGCAGTATTTT. It yields the protein CASSNRTSDRSTDTQYF.